This T cell receptor beta chain appears in the sequencing data of a study of cytomegalovirus exposure and HLA in healthy donors. The CDR3 contains 14 residues. Per the germline V gene, CDR1 is MDHEN and CDR2 is SYDVKM. V dropped 3 bases and J dropped 6 bases, with 12 bases sitting between them. Researchers ran the PCR with 60 Vbeta and 13 Jbeta primers. Data came from immunoSEQ multiplex PCR; TCRdb stores just in-frame clones and leaves some out. The sample lists about 170,000 clones; roughly 80% were seen once. Overall study results and limits: High specificity and sensitivity for cytomegalovirus status were reported for the classifier. Later on, an analysis tied about 17,000 TCR beta sequences to HLA alleles at 0.05 false discovery rate. In presence/absence analyses, roughly uniform sequencing depth across donors was assumed.

Donors counted as nominally healthy when sampled, yet unrecorded immune exposures were likely. A word on this clone: Its specificity is not known.

The chain uses TRBV28 and TRBJ1-5; D perhaps matches TRBD1 (5 bases). The sequenced sample consisted of PBMCs. The TCR was taken from a woman aged 45-59 years in good health and CMV-seropositive. The CDR3 spells CASSLGFDSQPQHF. The CDR3 bases are TGTGCCAGCAGTTTGGGGTTTGACAGTCAGCCCCAGCATTTT.